The 8 T cell receptor beta chains below come from one sample, sequenced in a study of tumor-infiltrating lymphocytes in primary liver carcinoma. Unsorted bulk tissue of roughly 19-30 mg yielded co-extracted RNA and DNA. Total RNA (around 500 ng) served as template for TCR beta cDNA synthesis primed by a constant-region primer. Slightly modified ARM-PCR served as the procedure for the TCR beta libraries. These libraries came from three rounds of nested multiplex PCR. Forward primers for TRBV1-TRBV30 and a C-beta reverse primer served the first two PCR rounds, at around 11 cycles each. TCRdb itself ran the multiplex PCR reads through MiXCR, one entry per CDR3 protein. This table has approximately 110,000 distinct CDR3 sequences, roughly 69% appearing once. The sample was liver tumor tissue from sampling region 1. Subset noted: tumor region T1, superior pole. The receptors derive from a woman aged 60-75 years with primary liver carcinoma and hepatitis B virus infection.

At least ten counts were recorded for this clonotype. The chain has TRBV28 and TRBJ2-3; TRBD2 might be the D (6 bases). V lost 4 bases and J lost 7, with 9 bases in between. Germline CDR1 and CDR2: MDHEN and SYDVKM. The CDR3 has 12 residues. The CDR3: CASSSGLHTQYF. The CDR3 DNA follows: TGTGCCAGCAGTTCGGGACTTCATACGCAGTATTTT.

With regard to this clonotype: Compared with germline, one end of the junction differs, possibly owing to a read error. The chain recombines TRBV4-1 with TRBJ2-2; the match to TRBD2 covers 7 bases. Germline V gene sequence: CDR1 MGHRA, CDR2 YSYEKL. The CDR3 is made up of 15 amino acids. This CDR3 reads CTSSQLTGGTGELFF. The CDR3 nucleotides are TGCACCAGCAGCCAATTGACGGGGGGCACCGGGGAGCTGTTTTTT.

As to this clonotype: The junction differs from germline at one of its ends, possibly a read error. This chain links TRBV5-5 with TRBJ1-1; possibly TRBD1 for D (5 bases). Germline V gives CDR1 SGHKS, CDR2 YYEKEE (reference sequence). This CDR3 spans 15 amino acids. CDR3: CTSRRGDYTNTEAFF. The CDR3 coding sequence is TGTACCAGCAGACGCGGGGACTACACGAACACTGAAGCTTTCTTT.

The V gene is TRBV29-1, the J gene TRBJ2-5, with TRBD1 identical over 7 bases. The last part of the DNA fits TRBJ2-1 better; the J call may be wrong. The CDR3 length is 12 residues. CDR1 is SQVTM, CDR2 ANQGSEA, per germline. For the CDR3, the DNA is TGCAGCGTCCGACAGGGCGGAGAGACCCAGTTCTTC. Translating gives CSVRQGGETQFF.

The chain joins TRBV12-3 or TRBV12-4 to TRBJ2-3; TRBD1 aligns across 7 bases. The CDR3 is 15 amino acids. V trimming: 9 bases; J trimming: 2 bases; junction bases outside the gene matches: 11. The CDR3 sequence: CASSIRQGATDTQYF. DNA of the CDR3: TGTGCCAGTAGTATCCGACAGGGTGCCACAGATACGCAGTATTTT.

About this clonotype: A much larger clone differs by one base, so this may be a read error. CDR3 in amino acids: CTSSLPSDRETFF. The CDR3, as DNA: TGTACCAGCAGTCTACCTTCGGACAGGGAAACTTTCTTT. The chain joins TRBV6-5 to TRBJ1-1; 8 bases fit TRBD1. Germline V gene sequence: CDR1 MNHEY, CDR2 SVGAGI. The CDR3 length is 13 residues.

V usage is TRBV7-8 and J usage is TRBJ2-3; D is uncertain. Germline V gene sequence: CDR1 SGHVS, CDR2 FQNEAQ. The V and J ends lost 3 bases and 1 base respectively, with 14 bases between them. This CDR3 contains 16 residues. As DNA, the CDR3 is TGTGCCAGCAGCTTGAGGATGGCCGAGGGCACAGATACGCAGTATTTT. Its protein product is CASSLRMAEGTDTQYF.

On this clonotype: A much larger clone is a single base away; this may be a read error. The missing conserved phenylalanine or tryptophan at the end of this CDR3 makes a read error likely. The rearrangement uses TRBV29-1 and TRBJ2-7; 8 nucleotides align to TRBD1. The CDR3 runs to 12 residues. The junction had 3 bases not matched to a gene; V was cut back by 8 bases and J by 0 bases. Germline-derived CDR1 and CDR2 are SQVTM and ANQGSEA. The CDR3 sequence: CSSTGDSYEQYS. CDR3 coding DNA: TGCAGCTCGACAGGGGACTCCTACGAGCAGTACTCC.